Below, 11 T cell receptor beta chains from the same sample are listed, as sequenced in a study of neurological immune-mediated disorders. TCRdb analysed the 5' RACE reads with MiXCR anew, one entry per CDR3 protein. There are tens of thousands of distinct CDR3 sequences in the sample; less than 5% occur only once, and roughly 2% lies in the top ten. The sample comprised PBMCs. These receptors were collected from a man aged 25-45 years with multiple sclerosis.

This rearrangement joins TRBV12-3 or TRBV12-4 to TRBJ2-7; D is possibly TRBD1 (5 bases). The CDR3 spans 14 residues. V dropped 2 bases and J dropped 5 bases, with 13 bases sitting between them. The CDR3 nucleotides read TGTGCCAGCAGTTTATGGGCAGGGTCCCACGAGCAGTACTTC. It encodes CASSLWAGSHEQYF.

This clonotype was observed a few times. CDR3 in amino acids: CASSLSWRGYETQYF. CDR3 coding DNA: TGTGCCAGCAGTTTATCTTGGCGGGGGTATGAGACCCAGTACTTC. V gene TRBV12-3 or TRBV12-4 combines with J gene TRBJ2-5, with 7 bases matching TRBD2. With 2 bases clipped from V and 5 bases from J, the junction kept 8 bases outside the gene matches. The CDR3 extends over 15 amino acids.

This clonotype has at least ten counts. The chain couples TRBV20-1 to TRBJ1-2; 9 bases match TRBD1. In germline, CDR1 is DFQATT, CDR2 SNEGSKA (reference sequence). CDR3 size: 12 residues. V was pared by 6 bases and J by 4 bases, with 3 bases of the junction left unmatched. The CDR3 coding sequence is TGCAGTGCCCAGACAGGGGGCTATGGCTACACCTTC. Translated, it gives CSAQTGGYGYTF.

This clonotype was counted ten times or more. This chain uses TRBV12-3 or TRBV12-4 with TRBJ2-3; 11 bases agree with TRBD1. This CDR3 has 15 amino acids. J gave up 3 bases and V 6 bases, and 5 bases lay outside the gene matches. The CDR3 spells CASRPGTGGTDTQYF. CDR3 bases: TGTGCCAGCAGACCCGGGACAGGGGGTACAGATACGCAGTATTTT.

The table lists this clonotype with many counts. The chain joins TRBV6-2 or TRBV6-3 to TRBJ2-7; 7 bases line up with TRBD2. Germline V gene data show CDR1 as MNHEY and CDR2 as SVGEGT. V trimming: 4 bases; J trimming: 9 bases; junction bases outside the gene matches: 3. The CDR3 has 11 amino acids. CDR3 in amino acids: CASSSPGGQYF. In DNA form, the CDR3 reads TGTGCCAGCAGTTCCCCGGGGGGGCAGTACTTC.

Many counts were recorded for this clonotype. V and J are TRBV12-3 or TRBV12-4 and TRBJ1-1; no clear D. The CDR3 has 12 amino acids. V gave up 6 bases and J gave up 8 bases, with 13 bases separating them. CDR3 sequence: CASSPTGLEAFF. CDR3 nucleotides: TGTGCCAGCAGCCCCACTGGGCTAGAAGCTTTCTTT.

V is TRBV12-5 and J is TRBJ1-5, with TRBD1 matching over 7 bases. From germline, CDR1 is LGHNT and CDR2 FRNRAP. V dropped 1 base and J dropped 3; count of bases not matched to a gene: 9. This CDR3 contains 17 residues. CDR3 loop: CASGLESGTAFNQPQHF. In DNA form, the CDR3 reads TGTGCTAGTGGTTTGGAATCCGGGACAGCTTTCAATCAGCCCCAGCATTTT.

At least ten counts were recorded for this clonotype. The CDR3 spells CASSQDYSYGYTF. In nucleotides, the CDR3 is TGTGCCAGCAGCCAAGATTACAGCTATGGCTACACCTTC. The V call is TRBV14, the J call TRBJ1-2; no firm D call. The CDR3 is 13 amino acids. Trimming shortened V by 0 bases and J by 4 bases, and 6 bases separated the two germline ends. From germline, CDR1 is SGHDN and CDR2 FVKESK.

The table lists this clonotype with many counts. The CDR3, as DNA: TGTGCCAGCGTGGGAACAGGGAACGCAGATACGCAGTATTTT. The encoded protein is CASVGTGNADTQYF. The rearrangement links TRBV2 to TRBJ2-3; a possible D gene is TRBD1 (6 bases). The CDR3 consists of 14 residues. Between the trimmed V and J ends, which lost 8 bases and 4 bases, there was a span of 16 bases. Per germline, CDR1 SNHLY and CDR2 FYNNEI.

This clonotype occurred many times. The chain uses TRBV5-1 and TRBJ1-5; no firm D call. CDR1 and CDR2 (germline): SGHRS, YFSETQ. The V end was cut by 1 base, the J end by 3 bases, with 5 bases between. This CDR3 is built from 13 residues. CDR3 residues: CASSLSDNQPQHF. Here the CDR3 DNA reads TGCGCCAGCAGCTTGTCAGACAATCAGCCCCAGCATTTT.

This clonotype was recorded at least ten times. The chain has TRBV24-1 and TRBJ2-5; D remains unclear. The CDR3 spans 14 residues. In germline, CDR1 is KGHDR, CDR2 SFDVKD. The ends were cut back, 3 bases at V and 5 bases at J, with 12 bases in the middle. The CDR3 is CATSDRAPGETQYF. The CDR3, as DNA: TGTGCCACCAGTGATAGAGCCCCCGGGGAGACCCAGTACTTC.